This TCR beta chain is from a study of cytomegalovirus exposure and HLA in healthy donors. A multiplex PCR was run with 60 Vbeta primers and 13 Jbeta primers. Profiling relied on immunoSEQ multiplex PCR, and the TCRdb table lists in-frame clones only, not all of them. Here the sample spans about 120,000 clones, roughly 63% being singletons. There are 19 residues in the CDR3. Deletions cut 0 bases from V and 0 bases from J, with 15 bases between. The germline gives CDR1 LGHNA, CDR2 YSLEER. Study-wide points: Under in vitro conditions, a few CMV-associated chains were confirmed as specific for CMV antigens. Being indistinguishable, some V segments were excluded, TRBV6-2 and TRBV6-3 among them. A later analysis associated roughly 15,000 TCR beta sequences with HLA alleles at a 0.05 false discovery rate.

On this clone itself: No antigen is known for it.

The chain couples TRBV4-3 to TRBJ2-6, with a possible D match to TRBD2 (5 bases). This TCR was sampled from a man aged 35-49 years in good health and CMV-seropositive. The sequenced sample consisted of PBMCs. CDR3 sequence: CASSQERAGLSSGANVLTF. CDR3 nucleotide sequence: TGCGCCAGCAGCCAAGAGAGGGCAGGCTTAAGCTCTGGGGCCAACGTCCTGACTTTC.